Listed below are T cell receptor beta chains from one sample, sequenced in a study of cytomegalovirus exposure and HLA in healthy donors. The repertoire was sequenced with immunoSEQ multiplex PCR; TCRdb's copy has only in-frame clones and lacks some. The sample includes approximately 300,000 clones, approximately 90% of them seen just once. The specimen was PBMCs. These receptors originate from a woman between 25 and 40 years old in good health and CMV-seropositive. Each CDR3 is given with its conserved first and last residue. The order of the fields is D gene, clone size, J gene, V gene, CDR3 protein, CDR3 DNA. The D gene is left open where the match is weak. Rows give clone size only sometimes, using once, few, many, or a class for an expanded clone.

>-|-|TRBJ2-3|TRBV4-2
CASSQLGATDTQYF
TGTGCCAGCAGCCAATTGGGGGCCACAGATACGCAGTATTTT
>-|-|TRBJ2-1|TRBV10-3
CAISPSGNEQFF
TGTGCCATCAGTCCTTCGGGAAATGAGCAGTTCTTC
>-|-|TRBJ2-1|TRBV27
CASSLGHNSYNEQFF
TGTGCCAGCAGTTTAGGGCATAACTCCTACAATGAGCAGTTCTTC
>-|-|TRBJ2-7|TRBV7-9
CASTLGSSYEQYF
TGTGCCAGCACCCTGGGAAGCTCCTACGAGCAGTACTTC
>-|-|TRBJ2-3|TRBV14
CASSLSWATHRRDTQYF
TGTGCCAGCAGCCTAAGCTGGGCGACCCACCGACGCGATACGCAGTATTTT
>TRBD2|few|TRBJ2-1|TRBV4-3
CASSPSGTSYNEQFF
TGCGCCAGCAGCCCCAGCGGGACCTCCTACAATGAGCAGTTCTTC
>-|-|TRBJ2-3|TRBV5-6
CASSTPQGYSTDTQYF
TGTGCCAGCAGCACTCCACAGGGATATAGCACAGATACGCAGTATTTT
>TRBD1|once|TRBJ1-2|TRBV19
CASSPSGGLYGYTF
TGTGCCAGTAGCCCTTCAGGGGGACTCTATGGCTACACCTTC
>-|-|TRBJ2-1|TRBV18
CASSPPPAGNEQFF
TGTGCCAGCTCACCACCCCCCGCGGGAAATGAGCAGTTCTTC
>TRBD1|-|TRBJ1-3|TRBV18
CASSPPTGPNTIYF
TGTGCCAGCTCACCACCGACAGGGCCAAACACCATATATTTT
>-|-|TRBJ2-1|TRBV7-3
CASSLRGFNEQFF
TGTGCCAGCAGCTTACGAGGATTTAATGAGCAGTTCTTC
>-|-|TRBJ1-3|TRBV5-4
CASSLRAGENTIYF
TGTGCCAGCAGCTTGCGAGCAGGGGAAAACACCATATATTTT
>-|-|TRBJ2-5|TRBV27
CASSGLGGQETQYF
TGTGCCAGCAGCGGACTGGGGGGTCAAGAGACCCAGTACTTC
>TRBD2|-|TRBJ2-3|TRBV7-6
CASRPGTSGGGGSDTQYF
TGTGCCAGCAGGCCCGGGACTAGCGGGGGGGGCGGGTCAGATACGCAGTATTTT
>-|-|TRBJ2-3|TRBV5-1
CASSFRVSTDTQYF
TGCGCCAGCAGCTTCAGGGTTAGCACAGATACGCAGTATTTT
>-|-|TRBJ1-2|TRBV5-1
CASSENDRPLYGYTF
TGCGCCAGCAGCGAAAATGACAGGCCTCTTTATGGCTACACCTTC
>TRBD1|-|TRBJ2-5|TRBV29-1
CSATGDETQYF
TGCAGCGCGACAGGGGATGAGACCCAGTACTTC
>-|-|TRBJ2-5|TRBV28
CASSFRSRTQYF
TGTGCCAGCAGTTTCAGATCCCGGACCCAGTACTTC
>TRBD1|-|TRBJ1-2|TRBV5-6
CASSFGTGVYGYTF
TGTGCCAGCAGCTTCGGGACAGGGGTTTATGGCTACACCTTC
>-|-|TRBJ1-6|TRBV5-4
CASSFIDSPLHF
TGTGCCAGCAGCTTCATCGATTCACCCCTCCACTTT
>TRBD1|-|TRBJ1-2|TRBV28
CASSPGTGAIYGYTF
TGTGCCAGCAGTCCGGGGACAGGGGCCATCTATGGCTACACCTTC
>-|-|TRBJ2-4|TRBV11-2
CASSLAGVVKNIQYF
TGTGCCAGCAGCTTAGCGGGGGTGGTCAAAAACATTCAGTACTTC
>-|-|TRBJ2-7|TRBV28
CATSVDGTRNEQYF
TGTGCCACCTCCGTGGACGGGACACGGAACGAGCAGTACTTC
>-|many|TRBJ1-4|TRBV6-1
CASSEYFNEKLFF
TGTGCCAGCAGTGAATACTTTAATGAAAAACTGTTTTTT
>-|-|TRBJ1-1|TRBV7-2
CASSLGDINTEAFF
TGTGCCAGCAGCTTGGGAGATATTAACACTGAAGCTTTCTTT
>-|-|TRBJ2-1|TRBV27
CASSLDSYNEQFF
TGTGCCAGCAGTTTAGACAGCTACAATGAGCAGTTCTTC